This T cell receptor (beta chain) was captured in a study of T cells in Graves' hyperthyroidism and ophthalmopathy. The trim removed 4 bases at V and 5 bases at J, leaving 8 bases unmatched. This CDR3 contains 15 residues. The germline V gene has CDR1 SGHNT and CDR2 YYREEE (reference sequence). Amplification of TCR beta CDR3 regions was performed using RNA transcripts as template. The HTBI primer set drove a first-round RT-PCR of the TCR CDR3. TCRdb fed the multiplex PCR reads into MiXCR, producing one record per CDR3 protein. The sample has about 840,000 distinct CDR3 sequences; roughly 40% are singletons.

The clonotype originates from a man in his late teens or twenties with Graves' hyperthyroidism. The sequenced sample consisted of blood. The V gene is TRBV5-4, the J gene TRBJ2-5; TRBD1 agrees at 10 bases. The CDR3 coding sequence is TGTGCCAGCAGCAACCGACAGGGGGCGAGGGAGACCCAGTACTTC. This gives the protein CASSNRQGARETQYF.